The entry below gives a single TCR beta chain sequence along with its context. The sample originates from a study of T cell responses to AZD1222 COVID-19 vaccine. The method was immunoSEQ multiplex PCR; TCRdb's version includes in-frame clones alone and lacks a portion of them. The table includes about 140,000 clones, approximately 93% detected once. Germline CDR1 reads SGHTS; CDR2 reads YDEGEE. CDR3 length equals 14 residues. V lost 4 bases and J 0 bases, leaving 10 bases between the germline ends. The gene calls are TRBV5-8 and TRBJ1-1; D unresolved. This TCR was sampled from an adult in good health. The sample consisted of peripheral blood, taken on day 0 of MenACWY control vaccination. The CDR3 bases are TGTGCCAGCAGCCCGTGGACTTTGAACACTGAAGCTTTCTTT. Encoded protein: CASSPWTLNTEAFF. The variable domain in full, completed from reference TRBV5-8 and TRBJ1-1, reads EAGVTQSPTHLIKTRGQQATLRCSPISGHTSVYWYQQALGLGLQFLLWYDEGEERNRGNFPPRFSGRQFPNYSSELNVNALELEDSALYLCASSPWTLNTEAFFGQGTRLTVV.